Below, one T cell receptor (beta chain) is given with its context. Its target is not known. The data originate from a study of shared clonotypes between healthy human individuals. V was shortened by 2 bases and J by 6 bases, with 1 base between the two germline ends. The CDR3 length is 11 residues. The germline V gene encodes CDR1 MNHEY and CDR2 SMNVEV (reference sequence). Study observations and caveats: There were few donors, and this limited the genetic and exposure-history diversity represented.

Sequencing was at deep level. In replicate PCRs of unsorted PBMC, around 310 ng DNA, roughly 31,000 T cell genomes, was used. In the source study's methods: In the immunoSEQ data, sequences were junction-only and lacked quality scores, so filtering differed. The assay was immunoSEQ multiplex PCR, and TCRdb's table has in-frame clones only and misses some. V and J calls plus clone size are reproduced from that table; the DNA served to infer D and trimming. The sample has about 600,000 clones; about 80% are singletons. This clonotype was obtained from a middle-aged woman in good health. Some clones in this sample may be carry-over from other donors' samples. Source material: PBMCs. The V and J genes are TRBV27 and TRBJ2-2, with D unresolved. The CDR3 reads CASSLAGELFF. The CDR3, as DNA: TGTGCCAGCAGTTTAGCCGGGGAGCTGTTTTTT.